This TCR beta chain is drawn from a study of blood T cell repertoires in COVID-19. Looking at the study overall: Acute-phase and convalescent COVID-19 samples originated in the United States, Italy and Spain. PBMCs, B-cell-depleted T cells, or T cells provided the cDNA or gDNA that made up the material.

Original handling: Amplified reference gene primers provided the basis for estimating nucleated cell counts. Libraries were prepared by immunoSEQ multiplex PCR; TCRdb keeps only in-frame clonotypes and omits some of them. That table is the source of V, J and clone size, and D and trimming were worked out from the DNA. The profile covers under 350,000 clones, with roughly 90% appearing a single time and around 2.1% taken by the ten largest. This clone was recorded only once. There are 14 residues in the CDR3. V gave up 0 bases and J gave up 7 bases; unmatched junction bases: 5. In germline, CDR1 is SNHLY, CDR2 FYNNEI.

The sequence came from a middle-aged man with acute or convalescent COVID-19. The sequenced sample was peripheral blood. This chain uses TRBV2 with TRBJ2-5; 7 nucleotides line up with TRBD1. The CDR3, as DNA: TGTGCCAGCAGTGAAGCAGACAGGGTGGGGACCCAGTACTTC. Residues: CASSEADRVGTQYF.